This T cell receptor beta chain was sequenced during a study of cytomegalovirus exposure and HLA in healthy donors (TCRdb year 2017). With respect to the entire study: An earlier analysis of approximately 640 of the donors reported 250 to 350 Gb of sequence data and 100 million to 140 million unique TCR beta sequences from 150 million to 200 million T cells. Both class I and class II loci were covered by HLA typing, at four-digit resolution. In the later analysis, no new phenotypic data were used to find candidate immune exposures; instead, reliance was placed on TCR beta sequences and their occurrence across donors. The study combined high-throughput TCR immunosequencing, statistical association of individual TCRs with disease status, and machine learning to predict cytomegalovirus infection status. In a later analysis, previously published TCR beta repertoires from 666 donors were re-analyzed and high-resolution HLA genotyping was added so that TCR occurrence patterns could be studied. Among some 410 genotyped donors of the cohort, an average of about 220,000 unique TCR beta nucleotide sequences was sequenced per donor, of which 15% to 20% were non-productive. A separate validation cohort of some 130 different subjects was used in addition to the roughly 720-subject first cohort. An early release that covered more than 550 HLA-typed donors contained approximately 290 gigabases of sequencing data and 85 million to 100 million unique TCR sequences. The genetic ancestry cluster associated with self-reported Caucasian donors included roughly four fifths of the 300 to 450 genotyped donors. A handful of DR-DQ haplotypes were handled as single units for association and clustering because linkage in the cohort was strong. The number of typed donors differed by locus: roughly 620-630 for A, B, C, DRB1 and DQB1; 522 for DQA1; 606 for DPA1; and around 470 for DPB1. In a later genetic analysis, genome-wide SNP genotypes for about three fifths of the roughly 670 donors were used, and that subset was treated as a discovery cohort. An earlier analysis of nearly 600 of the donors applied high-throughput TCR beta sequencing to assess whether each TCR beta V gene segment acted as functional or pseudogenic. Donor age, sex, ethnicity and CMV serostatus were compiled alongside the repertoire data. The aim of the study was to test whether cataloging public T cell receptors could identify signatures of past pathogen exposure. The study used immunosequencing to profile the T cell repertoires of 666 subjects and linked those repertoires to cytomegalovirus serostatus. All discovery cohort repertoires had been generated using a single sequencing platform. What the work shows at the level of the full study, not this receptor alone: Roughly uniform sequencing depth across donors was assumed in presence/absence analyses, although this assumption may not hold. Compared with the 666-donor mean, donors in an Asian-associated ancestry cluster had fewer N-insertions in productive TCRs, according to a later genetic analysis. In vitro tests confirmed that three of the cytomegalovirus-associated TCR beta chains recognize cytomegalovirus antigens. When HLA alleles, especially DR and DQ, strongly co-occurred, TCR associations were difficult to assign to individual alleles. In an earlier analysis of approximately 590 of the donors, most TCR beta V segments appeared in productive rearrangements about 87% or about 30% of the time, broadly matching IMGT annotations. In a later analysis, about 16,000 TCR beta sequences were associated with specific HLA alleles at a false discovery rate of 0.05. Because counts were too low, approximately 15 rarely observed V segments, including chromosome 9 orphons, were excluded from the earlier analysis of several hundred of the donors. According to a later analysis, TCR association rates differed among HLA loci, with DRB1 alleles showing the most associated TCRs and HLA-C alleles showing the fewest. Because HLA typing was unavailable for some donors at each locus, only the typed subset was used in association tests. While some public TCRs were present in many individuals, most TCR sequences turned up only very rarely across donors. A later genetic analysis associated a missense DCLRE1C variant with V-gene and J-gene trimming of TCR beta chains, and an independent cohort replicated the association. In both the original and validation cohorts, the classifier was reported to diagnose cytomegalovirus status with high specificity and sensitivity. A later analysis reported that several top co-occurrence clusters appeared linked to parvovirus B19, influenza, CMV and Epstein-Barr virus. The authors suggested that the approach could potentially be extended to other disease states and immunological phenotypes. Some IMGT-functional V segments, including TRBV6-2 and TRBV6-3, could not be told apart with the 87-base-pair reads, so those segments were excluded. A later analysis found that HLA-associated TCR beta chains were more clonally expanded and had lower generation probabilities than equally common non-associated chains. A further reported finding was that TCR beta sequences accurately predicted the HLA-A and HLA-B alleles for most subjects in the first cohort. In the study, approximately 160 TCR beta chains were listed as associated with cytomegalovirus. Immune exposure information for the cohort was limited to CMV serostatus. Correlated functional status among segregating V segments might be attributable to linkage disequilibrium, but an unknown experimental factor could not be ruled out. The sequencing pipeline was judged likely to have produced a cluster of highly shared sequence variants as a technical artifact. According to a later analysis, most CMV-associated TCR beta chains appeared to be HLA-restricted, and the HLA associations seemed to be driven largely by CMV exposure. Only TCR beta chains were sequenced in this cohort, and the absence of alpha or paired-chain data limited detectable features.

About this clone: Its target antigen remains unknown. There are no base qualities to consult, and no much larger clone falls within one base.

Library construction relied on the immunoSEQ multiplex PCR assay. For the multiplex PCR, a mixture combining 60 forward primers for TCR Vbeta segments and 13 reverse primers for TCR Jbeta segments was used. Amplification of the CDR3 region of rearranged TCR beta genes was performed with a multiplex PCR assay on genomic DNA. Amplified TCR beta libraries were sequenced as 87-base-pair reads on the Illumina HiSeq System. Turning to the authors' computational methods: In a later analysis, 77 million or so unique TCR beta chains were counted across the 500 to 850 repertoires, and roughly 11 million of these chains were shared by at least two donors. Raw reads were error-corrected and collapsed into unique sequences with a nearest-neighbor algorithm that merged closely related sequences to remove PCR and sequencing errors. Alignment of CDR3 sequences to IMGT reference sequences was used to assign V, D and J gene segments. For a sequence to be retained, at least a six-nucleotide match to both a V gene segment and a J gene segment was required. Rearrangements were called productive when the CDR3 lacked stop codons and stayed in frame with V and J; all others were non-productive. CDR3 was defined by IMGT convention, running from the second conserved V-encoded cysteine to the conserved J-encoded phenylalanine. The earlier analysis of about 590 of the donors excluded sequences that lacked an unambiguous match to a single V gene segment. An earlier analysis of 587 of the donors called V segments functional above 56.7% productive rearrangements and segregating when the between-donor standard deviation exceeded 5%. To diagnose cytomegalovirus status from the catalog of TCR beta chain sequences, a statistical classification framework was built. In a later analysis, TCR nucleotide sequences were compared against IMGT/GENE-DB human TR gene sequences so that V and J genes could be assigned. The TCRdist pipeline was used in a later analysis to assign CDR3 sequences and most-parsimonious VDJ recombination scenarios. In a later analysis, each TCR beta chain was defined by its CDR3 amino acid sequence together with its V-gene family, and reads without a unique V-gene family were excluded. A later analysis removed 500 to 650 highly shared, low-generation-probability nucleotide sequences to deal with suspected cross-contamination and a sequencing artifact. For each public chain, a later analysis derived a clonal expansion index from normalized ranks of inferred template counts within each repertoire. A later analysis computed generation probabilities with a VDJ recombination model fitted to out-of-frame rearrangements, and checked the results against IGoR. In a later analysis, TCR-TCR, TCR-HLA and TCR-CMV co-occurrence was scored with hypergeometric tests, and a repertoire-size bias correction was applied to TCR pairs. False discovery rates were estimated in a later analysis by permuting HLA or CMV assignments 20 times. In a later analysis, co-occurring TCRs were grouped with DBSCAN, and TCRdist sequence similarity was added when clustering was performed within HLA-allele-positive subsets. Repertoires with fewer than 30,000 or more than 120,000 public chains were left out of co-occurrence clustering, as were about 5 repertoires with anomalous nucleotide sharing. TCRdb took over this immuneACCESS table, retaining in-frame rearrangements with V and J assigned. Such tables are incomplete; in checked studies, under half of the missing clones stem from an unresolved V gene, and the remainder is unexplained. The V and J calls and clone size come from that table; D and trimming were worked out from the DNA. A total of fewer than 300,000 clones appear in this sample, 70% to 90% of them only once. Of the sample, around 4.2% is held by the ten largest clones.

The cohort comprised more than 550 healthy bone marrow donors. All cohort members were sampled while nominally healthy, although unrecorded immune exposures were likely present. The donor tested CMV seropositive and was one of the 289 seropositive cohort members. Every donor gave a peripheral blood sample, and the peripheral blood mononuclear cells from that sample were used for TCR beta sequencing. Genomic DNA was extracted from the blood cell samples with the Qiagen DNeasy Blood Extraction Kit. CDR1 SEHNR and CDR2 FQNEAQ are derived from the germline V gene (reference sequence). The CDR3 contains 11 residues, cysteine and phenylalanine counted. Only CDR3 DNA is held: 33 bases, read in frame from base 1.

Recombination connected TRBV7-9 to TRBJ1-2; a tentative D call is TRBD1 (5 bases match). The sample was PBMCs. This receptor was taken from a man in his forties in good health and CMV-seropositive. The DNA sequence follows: TGTGTATTGGGGCAGGATTATGGCTACACCTTC. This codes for CVLGQDYGYTF. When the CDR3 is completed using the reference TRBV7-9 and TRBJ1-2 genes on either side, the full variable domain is DTGVSQNPRHKITKRGQNVTFRCDPISEHNRLYWYRQTLGQGPEFLTYFQNEAQLEKSRLLSDRFSAERPKGSFSTLEIQRTEQGDSAMYLCVLGQDYGYTFGSGTRLTVV.